Presented here are 8 T cell receptor beta chains from one specimen sequenced in a study of blood T cell repertoires in COVID-19. This table comes from immunoSEQ multiplex PCR, and its TCRdb copy is limited to in-frame clones, with some not included. Among 150,000 to 200,000 clones listed, more than 70% were seen once. The sequenced sample consisted of peripheral blood. These receptors were collected from an elderly woman with active or convalescent COVID-19.

This clone appeared a few times. CDR3 protein: CASSFEGPQHF. DNA for the CDR3: TGTGCCAGCAGTTTCGAGGGGCCCCAGCATTTT. V usage is TRBV27 and J usage is TRBJ1-5; no firm D call. The V gene lost 3 bases and the J gene lost 9 bases, with 6 bases spanning the gap. This CDR3 comprises 11 residues. Looked up from germline, CDR1 is MNHEY and CDR2 is SMNVEV (reference sequence).

Here the CDR3 DNA reads TGCGCCAGCGGGAACGACAGGGGAGGTGGTAACACCTTC. This gives the protein CASGNDRGGGNTF. The gene calls are TRBV5-1 and TRBJ1-2; the match to TRBD1 covers 8 bases. With 7 bases clipped from V and 12 bases from J, the junction kept 14 bases outside the gene matches. This CDR3 is built from 13 residues. Germline-derived CDR1 and CDR2 are SGHRS and YFSETQ.

This clone came up a few times. This chain joins TRBV7-9 and TRBJ1-4; TRBD1 is a possible D gene (5 bases). The germline V and J ends were trimmed by 5 bases and 0 bases, with 10 bases remaining between them. Germline V gives CDR1 SEHNR, CDR2 FQNEAQ (reference sequence). The CDR3 contains 15 residues. The CDR3 loop is CASSGTGPTNEKLFF. CDR3 nucleotide sequence: TGTGCCAGCAGCGGTACAGGCCCAACTAATGAAAAACTGTTTTTT.

The chain combines TRBV5-6 with TRBJ2-3, with D possibly TRBD1 on 6 matching bases. The CDR3 covers 12 residues. Germline V gene sequence: CDR1 SGHDT, CDR2 YYEEEE. Trimming took off 10 bases at V and 3 bases at J, with 12 bases between the two ends. CDR3 sequence: CASGRGTDTQYF. The CDR3 DNA is TGTGCCTCTGGTAGGGGGACAGATACGCAGTATTTT.

The chain links TRBV29-1 to TRBJ1-1; the D gene is possibly TRBD1 (5 bases). Germline-derived CDR1 and CDR2 are SQVTM and ANQGSEA. The CDR3 has 12 amino acids. The germline V and J ends were trimmed by 3 bases and 6 bases, with 11 bases remaining between them. CDR3 DNA: TGCAGCGTTGATGGGGCCGGCGCTGAAGCTTTCTTT. Translating gives CSVDGAGAEAFF.

The chain links TRBV5-1 to TRBJ2-1; a possible D gene is TRBD2 (6 bases). The CDR3 runs 14 residues. Trimming left V 0 bases short and J 12 bases short, with 16 bases between. Germline V gene lookup returns CDR1 SGHRS and CDR2 YFSETQ. CDR3 DNA sequence: TGCGCCAGCAGCTTGGAATCGGCCGGCGGGACGCAGTTCTTC. Protein sequence: CASSLESAGGTQFF.

The CDR3 loop is CASSPQQGTLNTEAFF. CDR3 in DNA: TGTGCCAGCTCACCTCAGCAGGGCACCCTGAACACTGAAGCTTTCTTT. The rearrangement uses TRBV18 and TRBJ1-1; perhaps TRBD1 as D (5 bases). Germline V gives CDR1 KGHSH, CDR2 LQKENI. V gave up 3 bases and J gave up 0 bases, with 14 bases separating them. The length of the CDR3 is 16 residues.

The chain recombines TRBV7-2 with TRBJ2-6; the D is unclear. V was shortened by 4 bases and J by 0 bases, with 10 bases between the two germline ends. This CDR3 is 16 amino acids long. Germline V gives CDR1 SGHTA, CDR2 FQGNSA. This CDR3 reads CASSSSSLSGANVLTF. CDR3 in DNA: TGTGCCAGCAGCTCAAGCTCACTCTCTGGGGCCAACGTCCTGACTTTC.